A selection of T cell receptor beta chains follows, all from one sample in a study of blood T cell repertoires in COVID-19. TCRdb's table, derived via immunoSEQ multiplex PCR, lists solely in-frame clones and lacks some. This table holds about 130,000 clones, 77% found once. The sample comprised peripheral blood. The receptors originated from an elderly man with acute or convalescent COVID-19. Both conserved end residues are part of each CDR3. The D gene is left open where the match is weak. Where a row states a size, it is once, few, many or the class of an expanded clone; other rows omit it.

V: TRBV19; D: TRBD1; J: TRBJ1-1; size: -; CDR3: CASSIEVLQGQNTEAFF; DNA: TGTGCCAGTAGTATTGAGGTTCTACAGGGGCAGAACACTGAAGCTTTCTTT
V: TRBV27; D: -; J: TRBJ1-2; size: -; CDR3: CASKIAGLGYGYTF; DNA: TGTGCCAGCAAGATCGCAGGGCTAGGCTATGGCTACACCTTC
V: TRBV7-2; D: TRBD1; J: TRBJ2-1; size: -; CDR3: CASSLAGTDYNEQFF; DNA: TGTGCCAGCAGCTTAGCGGGGACAGATTACAATGAGCAGTTCTTC
V: TRBV5-1; D: -; J: TRBJ1-1; size: -; CDR3: CASSLDSNTEAFF; DNA: TGCGCCAGCAGCTTGGATTCTAACACTGAAGCTTTCTTT
V: TRBV3-1/TRBV3-2; D: TRBD1; J: TRBJ1-3; size: few; CDR3: CASSQEGFWGQRYSGNTIYF; DNA: TGTGCCAGCAGCCAAGAGGGGTTTTGGGGACAGAGATACTCTGGAAACACCATATATTTT
V: TRBV5-1; D: TRBD2; J: TRBJ2-3; size: -; CDR3: CASSSGTSGGARSEYF; DNA: TGCGCCAGCAGCTCCGGGACTAGCGGGGGGGCCAGGTCTGAGTATTTT
V: TRBV6-6; D: TRBD1; J: TRBJ2-2; size: -; CDR3: CASKPGQETGELFF; DNA: TGTGCCAGCAAACCGGGACAGGAGACCGGGGAGCTGTTTTTT
V: TRBV9; D: TRBD2; J: TRBJ2-7; size: -; CDR3: CASSVTGTSIEQYF; DNA: TGTGCCAGCAGCGTAACCGGGACTAGCATCGAGCAGTACTTC
V: TRBV2; D: TRBD1; J: TRBJ1-1; size: few; CDR3: CASSARDRGDTEAFF; DNA: TGTGCCAGCAGCGCCCGGGACAGGGGGGACACTGAAGCTTTCTTT
V: TRBV9; D: -; J: TRBJ1-4; size: -; CDR3: CASSVEVAGNEKLFF; DNA: TGTGCCAGCAGCGTAGAGGTTGCGGGTAATGAAAAACTGTTTTTT
V: TRBV6-5; D: -; J: TRBJ2-1; size: -; CDR3: CASSPRANEQFF; DNA: TGTGCCAGCAGTCCCAGGGCCAATGAGCAGTTCTTC
V: TRBV7-2; D: -; J: TRBJ1-2; size: few; CDR3: CASSLGREDYGYTF; DNA: TGTGCCAGCAGCTTAGGACGGGAGGACTATGGCTACACCTTC
V: TRBV1; D: -; J: TRBJ1-6; size: -; CDR3: CTSSQGRSSYNSPLHF; DNA: TGCACCAGCAGCCAAGGCAGAAGCTCCTATAATTCACCCCTCCACTTT
V: TRBV18; D: TRBD1; J: TRBJ1-5; size: few; CDR3: CASSSTGGDQPQHF; DNA: TGTGCCAGCTCATCGACAGGGGGCGATCAGCCCCAGCATTTT
V: TRBV30; D: TRBD1; J: TRBJ2-7; size: -; CDR3: CAWGQAPYEQYF; DNA: TGTGCCTGGGGACAGGCACCCTACGAGCAGTACTTC
V: TRBV2; D: -; J: TRBJ1-4; size: -; CDR3: CASRSRTESNEKLFF; DNA: TGTGCCAGTAGGTCCCGGACAGAAAGTAATGAAAAACTGTTTTTT
V: TRBV6-2/TRBV6-3; D: -; J: TRBJ2-1; size: -; CDR3: CASSYARNEQFF; DNA: TGTGCCAGCAGTTACGCCCGGAATGAGCAGTTCTTC
V: TRBV9; D: TRBD2; J: TRBJ2-3; size: -; CDR3: CASSEPGLAGGSTQYF; DNA: TGTGCCAGCAGCGAGCCGGGACTAGCGGGGGGTAGTACGCAGTATTTT
V: TRBV4-1; D: -; J: TRBJ1-3; size: -; CDR3: CASSQDSGSLSGNTIYF; DNA: TGCGCCAGCAGCCAAGATAGCGGGAGCCTCTCTGGAAACACCATATATTTT
V: TRBV3-1/TRBV3-2; D: TRBD2; J: TRBJ2-3; size: few; CDR3: CASSWSGATDTQYF; DNA: TGTGCCAGCAGCTGGAGCGGGGCCACAGATACGCAGTATTTT
V: TRBV9; D: -; J: TRBJ1-2; size: -; CDR3: CASSVLPLEGYTF; DNA: TGTGCCAGCAGCGTATTGCCCTTGGAGGGCTACACCTTC
V: TRBV5-1; D: TRBD2; J: TRBJ2-5; size: -; CDR3: CASSGGLAGRAETQYF; DNA: TGCGCCAGCAGCGGGGGACTAGCGGGGCGGGCAGAGACCCAGTACTTC
V: TRBV11-3; D: TRBD1; J: TRBJ2-1; size: -; CDR3: CASSTLGQGAANEQFF; DNA: TGTGCCAGCAGCACCCTGGGACAGGGGGCGGCAAATGAGCAGTTCTTC
V: TRBV19; D: TRBD1; J: TRBJ1-1; size: -; CDR3: CASNRGGTEAFF; DNA: TGTGCCAGTAACAGGGGCGGCACTGAAGCTTTCTTT
V: TRBV7-9; D: TRBD1; J: TRBJ2-3; size: -; CDR3: CASSPSQGASRDTQYF; DNA: TGTGCCAGCAGCCCTTCGCAGGGGGCCAGCAGAGATACGCAGTATTTT
V: TRBV5-1; D: TRBD1; J: TRBJ1-2; size: -; CDR3: CASSTTGDYGYTF; DNA: TGCGCCAGCAGCACGACAGGGGACTATGGCTACACCTTC
V: TRBV6-5; D: -; J: TRBJ1-2; size: -; CDR3: CASSTPGNGYTF; DNA: TGTGCCAGCAGTACCCCCGGGAATGGCTACACCTTC
V: TRBV28; D: TRBD1; J: TRBJ1-5; size: -; CDR3: CASSSTGTINQPQHF; DNA: TGTGCCAGCAGTTCGACAGGGACCATCAATCAGCCCCAGCATTTT
V: TRBV7-9; D: TRBD1; J: TRBJ2-5; size: -; CDR3: CASSVGAGQGSRETQYF; DNA: TGTGCCAGCAGCGTAGGAGCTGGACAGGGGTCACGAGAGACCCAGTACTTC
V: TRBV10-3; D: TRBD2; J: TRBJ2-5; size: -; CDR3: CAIRSSLAEEQETQYF; DNA: TGTGCCATCAGATCAAGTCTAGCGGAGGAGCAAGAGACCCAGTACTTC
V: TRBV28; D: -; J: TRBJ1-1; size: -; CDR3: CASSLRTEAFF; DNA: TGTGCCAGCAGTTTGCGCACTGAAGCTTTCTTT
V: TRBV28; D: TRBD1; J: TRBJ1-2; size: many; CDR3: CASRQGAGGYTF; DNA: TGTGCCAGCAGACAGGGGGCAGGCGGCTACACCTTC
V: TRBV10-3; D: TRBD2; J: TRBJ2-3; size: -; CDR3: CATGRGLAALIPTDTQYF; DNA: TGTGCCACAGGAAGGGGACTAGCGGCCCTCATCCCCACAGATACGCAGTATTTT
V: TRBV15; D: TRBD1; J: TRBJ2-3; size: -; CDR3: CATSGDRGLADTQYF; DNA: TGTGCCACCAGCGGAGACAGGGGGCTTGCAGATACGCAGTATTTT
V: TRBV27; D: TRBD1; J: TRBJ1-6; size: -; CDR3: CASSQTGANPNSPLHF; DNA: TGTGCCAGCAGTCAGACAGGGGCCAACCCTAATTCACCCCTCCACTTT
V: TRBV10-3; D: -; J: TRBJ1-5; size: -; CDR3: CAISESLAPSNQPQHF; DNA: TGTGCCATCAGTGAGTCTTTGGCCCCTTCTAATCAGCCCCAGCATTTT
V: TRBV5-6; D: TRBD1; J: TRBJ2-7; size: -; CDR3: CASSWTGKGSYEQYF; DNA: TGTGCCAGCAGTTGGACAGGCAAGGGGTCCTACGAGCAGTACTTC
V: TRBV5-1; D: TRBD1; J: TRBJ1-3; size: -; CDR3: CASRTGAEGNTIYF; DNA: TGCGCCAGCAGAACAGGGGCGGAAGGAAACACCATATATTTT
V: TRBV11-3; D: TRBD1; J: TRBJ2-5; size: -; CDR3: CASSRGQGFETQYF; DNA: TGTGCCAGCAGCCGGGGACAGGGGTTTGAGACCCAGTACTTC
V: TRBV9; D: TRBD1; J: TRBJ2-7; size: once; CDR3: CASSLSTGSSYEQYF; DNA: TGTGCCAGCAGCCTTTCGACAGGGAGCTCCTACGAGCAGTACTTC
V: TRBV4-2; D: TRBD1; J: TRBJ2-2; size: -; CDR3: CASSQDRGPGELFF; DNA: TGTGCCAGCAGCCAAGACAGGGGGCCCGGGGAGCTGTTTTTT
V: TRBV12-3/TRBV12-4; D: -; J: TRBJ2-1; size: -; CDR3: CASSLGSINCIF; DNA: TGTGCCAGCAGTTTAGGTTCGATAAACTGCATCTTC
V: TRBV19; D: -; J: TRBJ2-2; size: -; CDR3: CASSIEGGGGVNTGELFF; DNA: TGTGCCAGTAGTATAGAAGGAGGAGGAGGGGTTAACACCGGGGAGCTGTTTTTT
V: TRBV29-1; D: -; J: TRBJ2-3; size: -; CDR3: CSVVQGATDTQYF; DNA: TGCAGCGTAGTACAGGGCGCAACAGATACGCAGTATTTT
V: TRBV7-9; D: -; J: TRBJ2-3; size: -; CDR3: CASSLQGGVSITDTQYF; DNA: TGTGCCAGCAGCTTACAGGGGGGAGTTTCCATCACAGATACGCAGTATTTT
V: TRBV3-1/TRBV3-2; D: TRBD1; J: TRBJ1-1; size: -; CDR3: CASSRDRGNTEAFF; DNA: TGTGCCAGCAGCCGGGACAGGGGGAACACTGAAGCTTTCTTT
V: TRBV7-9; D: -; J: TRBJ2-7; size: -; CDR3: CASSRPSSYEQYF; DNA: TGTGCCAGCAGCCGCCCGAGCTCCTACGAGCAGTACTTC
V: TRBV28; D: -; J: TRBJ1-2; size: few; CDR3: CATPSGYTF; DNA: TGTGCCACCCCGAGTGGCTACACCTTC
V: TRBV2; D: -; J: TRBJ2-5; size: -; CDR3: CASSRGLEETQYF; DNA: TGTGCCAGCAGTAGGGGGTTGGAAGAGACCCAGTACTTC
V: TRBV28; D: TRBD1; J: TRBJ2-7; size: -; CDR3: CASSGTGQGYREQYF; DNA: TGTGCCAGCAGCGGAACGGGACAGGGGTATAGAGAGCAGTACTTC
V: TRBV21-1; D: -; J: TRBJ1-5; size: -; CDR3: CASSKFCWAGFVQPQHF; DNA: TGTGCCAGCAGCAAATTTTGTTGGGCAGGGTTTGTACAGCCCCAGCATTTT
V: TRBV5-1; D: TRBD1; J: TRBJ1-2; size: few; CDR3: CASSLVYVEGAGYTF; DNA: TGCGCCAGCAGCTTGGTGTATGTTGAGGGGGCGGGCTACACCTTC
V: TRBV3-1/TRBV3-2; D: TRBD1; J: TRBJ1-2; size: -; CDR3: CASSFGQGVHGYTF; DNA: TGTGCCAGCAGCTTCGGACAGGGGGTCCATGGCTACACCTTC